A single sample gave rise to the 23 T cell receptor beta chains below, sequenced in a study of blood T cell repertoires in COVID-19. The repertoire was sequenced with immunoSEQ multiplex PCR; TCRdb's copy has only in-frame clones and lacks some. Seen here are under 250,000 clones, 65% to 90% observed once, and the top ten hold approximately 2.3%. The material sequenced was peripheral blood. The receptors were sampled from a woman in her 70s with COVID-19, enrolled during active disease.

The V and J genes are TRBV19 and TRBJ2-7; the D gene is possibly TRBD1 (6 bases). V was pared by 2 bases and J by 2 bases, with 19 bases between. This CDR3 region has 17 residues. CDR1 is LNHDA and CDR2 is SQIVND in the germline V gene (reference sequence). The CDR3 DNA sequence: TGTGCCAGTAGTATAATGGTTTCGGCAGGGGTTACCTACGAGCAGTACTTC. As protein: CASSIMVSAGVTYEQYF.

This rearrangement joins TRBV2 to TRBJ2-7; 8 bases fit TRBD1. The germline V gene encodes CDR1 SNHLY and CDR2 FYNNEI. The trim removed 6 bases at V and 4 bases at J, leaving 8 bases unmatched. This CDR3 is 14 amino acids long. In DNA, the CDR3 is TGTGCCAGCAGGGACAGGGATTGGGAGTACGAGCAGTACTTC. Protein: CASRDRDWEYEQYF.

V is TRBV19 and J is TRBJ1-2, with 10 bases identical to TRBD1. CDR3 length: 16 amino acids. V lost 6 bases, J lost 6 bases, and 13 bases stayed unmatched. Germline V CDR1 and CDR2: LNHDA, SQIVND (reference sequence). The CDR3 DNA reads TGTGCCAGTAGCTACGACAGGACAGGGGGAGAAAATGGCTACACCTTC. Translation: CASSYDRTGGENGYTF. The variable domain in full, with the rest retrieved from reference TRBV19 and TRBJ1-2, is DGGITQSPKYLFRKEGQNVTLSCEQNLNHDAMYWYRQDPGQGLRLIYYSQIVNDFQKGDIAEGYSVSREKKESFPLTVTSAQKNPTAFYLCASSYDRTGGENGYTFGSGTRLTVV.

CDR3 nucleotide sequence: TGTGCCAGCAGCCCAGAGGGGGTGAACACCGGGGAGCTGTTTTTT. It translates to CASSPEGVNTGELFF. This sequence joins TRBV7-3 and TRBJ2-2, with D perhaps matching TRBD1 (6 bases). V was trimmed by 5 bases and J by 1 base, leaving 11 bases between them. The germline CDR1 and CDR2 sequences are SGHTA and FQGTGA. The CDR3 spans 15 residues.

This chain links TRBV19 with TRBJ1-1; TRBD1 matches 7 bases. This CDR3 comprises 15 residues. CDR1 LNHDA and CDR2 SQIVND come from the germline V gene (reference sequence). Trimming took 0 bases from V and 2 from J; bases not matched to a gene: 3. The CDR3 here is CASSIEGTANTEAFF. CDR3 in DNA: TGTGCCAGTAGTATAGAGGGGACAGCAAACACTGAAGCTTTCTTT.

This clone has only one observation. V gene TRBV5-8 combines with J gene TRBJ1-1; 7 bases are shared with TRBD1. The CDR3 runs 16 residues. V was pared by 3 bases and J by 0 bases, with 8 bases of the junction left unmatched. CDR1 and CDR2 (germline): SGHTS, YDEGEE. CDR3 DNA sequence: TGTGCCAGCAGCTCCCACAGGGGTTTCATGAACACTGAAGCTTTCTTT. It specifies CASSSHRGFMNTEAFF.

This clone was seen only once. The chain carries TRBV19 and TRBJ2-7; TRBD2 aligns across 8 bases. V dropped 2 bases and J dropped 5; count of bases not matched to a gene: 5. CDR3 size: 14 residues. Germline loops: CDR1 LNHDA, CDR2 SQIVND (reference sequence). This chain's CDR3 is CASSITGGRNEQYF. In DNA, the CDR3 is TGTGCCAGTAGTATAACGGGGGGGCGAAACGAGCAGTACTTC.

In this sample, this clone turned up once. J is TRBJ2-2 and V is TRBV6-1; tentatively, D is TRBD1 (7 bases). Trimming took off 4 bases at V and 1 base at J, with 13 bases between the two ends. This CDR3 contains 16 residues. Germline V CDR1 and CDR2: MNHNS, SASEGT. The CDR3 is CASSGRQGLNTGELFF. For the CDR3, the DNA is TGTGCCAGCAGTGGACGACAGGGACTGAACACCGGGGAGCTGTTTTTT.

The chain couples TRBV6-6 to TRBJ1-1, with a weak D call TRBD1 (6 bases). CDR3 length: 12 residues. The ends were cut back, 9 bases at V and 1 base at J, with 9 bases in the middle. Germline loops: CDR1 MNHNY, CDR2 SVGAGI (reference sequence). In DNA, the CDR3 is TGTGCCAGTCTGACAGGGAACACTGAAGCTTTCTTT. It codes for CASLTGNTEAFF.

The CDR3 DNA sequence: TGTGCCAGCAGCGGTCAGGGGAAACCGTCGGGCGAGCAGTACTTC. Translation gives CASSGQGKPSGEQYF. The rearrangement joins TRBV9 to TRBJ2-7; D might be TRBD1 (6 bases). Trimming left V 3 bases short and J 6 bases short, with 19 bases between. Germline V lookup: CDR1 SGDLS, CDR2 YYNGEE. The CDR3 has 15 residues.

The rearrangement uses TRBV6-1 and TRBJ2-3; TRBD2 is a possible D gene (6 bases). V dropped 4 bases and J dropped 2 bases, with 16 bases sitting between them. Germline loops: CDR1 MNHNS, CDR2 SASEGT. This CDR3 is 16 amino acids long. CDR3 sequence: CASSGILAIPTDTQYF. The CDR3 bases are TGTGCCAGCAGTGGAATTCTAGCGATACCCACAGATACGCAGTATTTT.

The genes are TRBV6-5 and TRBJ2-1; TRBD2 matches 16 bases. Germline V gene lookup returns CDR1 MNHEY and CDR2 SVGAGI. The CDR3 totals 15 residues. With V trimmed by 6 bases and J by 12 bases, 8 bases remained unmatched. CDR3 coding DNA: TGTGCCAGCAGCCCCGGGACTAGCGGGGGGGCGAGGCAGTTCTTC. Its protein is CASSPGTSGGARQFF.

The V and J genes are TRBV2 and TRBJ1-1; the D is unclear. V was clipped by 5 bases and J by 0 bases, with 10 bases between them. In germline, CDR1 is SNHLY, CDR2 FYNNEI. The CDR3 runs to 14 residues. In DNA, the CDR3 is TGTGCCAGCAGTCCGTTGACTTTGAACACTGAAGCTTTCTTT. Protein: CASSPLTLNTEAFF.

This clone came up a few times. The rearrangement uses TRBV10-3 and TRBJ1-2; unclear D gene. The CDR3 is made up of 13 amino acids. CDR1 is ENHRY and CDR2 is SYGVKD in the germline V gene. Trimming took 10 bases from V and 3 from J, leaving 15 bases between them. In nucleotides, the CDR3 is TGTGCCACCAATCCCGTACCGGACTATGGCTACACCTTC. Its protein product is CATNPVPDYGYTF.

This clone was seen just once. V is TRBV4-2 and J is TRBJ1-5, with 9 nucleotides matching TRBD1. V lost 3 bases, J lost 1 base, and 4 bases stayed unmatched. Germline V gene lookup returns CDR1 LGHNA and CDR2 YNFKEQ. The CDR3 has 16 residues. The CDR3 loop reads CASSHPGQGSNQPQHF. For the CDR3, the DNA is TGTGCCAGCAGCCACCCCGGACAGGGGAGCAATCAGCCCCAGCATTTT.

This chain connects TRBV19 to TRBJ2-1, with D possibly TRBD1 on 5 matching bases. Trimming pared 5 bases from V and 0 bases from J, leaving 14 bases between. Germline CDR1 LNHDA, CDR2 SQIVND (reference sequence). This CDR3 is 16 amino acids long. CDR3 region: CASSERTPSSYNEQFF. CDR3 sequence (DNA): TGTGCCAGTAGTGAAAGGACACCGAGCTCCTACAATGAGCAGTTCTTC.

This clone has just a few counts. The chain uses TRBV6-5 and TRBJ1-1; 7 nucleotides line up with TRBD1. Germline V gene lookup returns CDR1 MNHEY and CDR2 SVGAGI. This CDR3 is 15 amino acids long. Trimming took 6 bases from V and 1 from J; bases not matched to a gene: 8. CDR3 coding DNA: TGTGCCAGCAGGAGACTTGGGACAGAGAACACTGAAGCTTTCTTT. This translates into CASRRLGTENTEAFF.

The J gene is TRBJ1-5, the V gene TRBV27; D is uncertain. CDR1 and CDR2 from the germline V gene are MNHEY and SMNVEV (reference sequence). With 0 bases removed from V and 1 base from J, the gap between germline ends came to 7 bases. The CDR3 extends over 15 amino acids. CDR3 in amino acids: CASSLSLASNQPQHF. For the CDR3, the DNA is TGTGCCAGCAGTTTATCGTTGGCAAGCAATCAGCCCCAGCATTTT.

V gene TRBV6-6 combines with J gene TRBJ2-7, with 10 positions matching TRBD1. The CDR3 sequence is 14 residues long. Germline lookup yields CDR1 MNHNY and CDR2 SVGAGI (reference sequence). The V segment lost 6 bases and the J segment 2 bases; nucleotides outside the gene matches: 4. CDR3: CASSIGQGAYEQYF. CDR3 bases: TGTGCCAGCAGCATCGGACAGGGGGCCTACGAGCAGTACTTC.

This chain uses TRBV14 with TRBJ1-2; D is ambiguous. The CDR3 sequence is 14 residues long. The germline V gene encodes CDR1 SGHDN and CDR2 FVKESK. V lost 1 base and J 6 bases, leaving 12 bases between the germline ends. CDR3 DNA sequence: TGTGCCAGCAGCCAAGTCAGGACTCCCGATGGCTACACCTTC. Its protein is CASSQVRTPDGYTF.

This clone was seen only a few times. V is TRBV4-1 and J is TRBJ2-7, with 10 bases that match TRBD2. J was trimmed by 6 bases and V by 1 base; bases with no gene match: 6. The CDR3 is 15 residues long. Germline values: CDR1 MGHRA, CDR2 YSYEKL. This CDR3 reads CASSQALAGAVEQYF. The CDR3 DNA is TGCGCCAGCAGCCAAGCGCTAGCGGGAGCTGTCGAGCAGTACTTC.

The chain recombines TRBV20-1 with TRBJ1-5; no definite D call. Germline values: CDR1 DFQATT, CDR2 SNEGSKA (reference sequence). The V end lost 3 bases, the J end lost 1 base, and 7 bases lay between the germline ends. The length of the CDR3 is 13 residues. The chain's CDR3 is CSASTGSNQPQHF. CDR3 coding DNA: TGCAGTGCTAGTACGGGGAGCAATCAGCCCCAGCATTTT.

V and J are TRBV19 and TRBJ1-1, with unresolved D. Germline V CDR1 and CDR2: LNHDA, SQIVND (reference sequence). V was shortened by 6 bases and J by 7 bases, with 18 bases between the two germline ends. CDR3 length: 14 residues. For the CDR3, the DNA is TGTGCCAGTAGACCCCGGGGAAGGTGGTTTGAAGCTTTCTTT. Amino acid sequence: CASRPRGRWFEAFF.